These T cell receptor beta chains were read from a single sample in a study of human T cells and chemical hapten exposure. TCRdb used MiXCR to reprocess the RACE reads, holding one entry per CDR3 protein. The sample holds more than 70,000 distinct CDR3 sequences, over 8% seen once. The specimen was whole blood. These TCRs come from a female donor in good health. Some clones in this sample may be carry-over from other donors' samples. The CDR3 runs from the conserved cysteine through the conserved F or W. The D gene is left open where the match is weak. Clone size, where shown, is once, few, many, or a class for clones that have expanded.

j_call,d_call,v_call,clone_size,cdr3_aa,cdr3_nt
TRBJ2-5,.,TRBV11-2,.,CASSLLSSGGLKTQYF,TGTGCCAGCAGCCTCCTATCCAGCGGCGGTCTGAAGACCCAGTACTTC
TRBJ2-1,TRBD2,TRBV6-5,.,CASSLVAGVGNEQFF,TGTGCCAGCAGTCTGGTTGCGGGAGTAGGAAATGAGCAGTTCTTC
TRBJ2-2,.,TRBV29-1,.,CSVEDSGNTGELFF,TGCAGCGTTGAGGACAGTGGGAACACCGGGGAGCTGTTTTTT
TRBJ2-7,TRBD2,TRBV27,many,CASSNAGLAARSYEQYF,TGTGCCAGCAGTAACGCGGGACTAGCGGCCCGCTCCTACGAGCAGTACTTC
TRBJ2-1,TRBD1,TRBV9,many,CASSATGAPGNEQFF,TGTGCCAGCAGCGCGACAGGGGCGCCAGGCAATGAGCAGTTCTTC
TRBJ1-1,.,TRBV12-3/TRBV12-4,.,CASSWGGDLNTEAFF,TGTGCCAGCAGTTGGGGTGGGGACCTGAACACTGAAGCTTTCTTT
TRBJ2-2,.,TRBV6-5,.,CASSYTYLQGANTGELFF,TGTGCCAGCAGTTACACCTACCTACAGGGCGCGAACACCGGGGAGCTGTTTTTT
TRBJ1-4,.,TRBV4-3,few,CASSQVEVSGRWDEKLFF,TGCGCCAGCAGCCAAGTCGAAGTTTCGGGGAGGTGGGATGAAAAACTGTTTTTT
TRBJ1-1,.,TRBV11-2,.,CASSLLTGNTEAFF,TGTGCCAGCAGCCTTCTTACGGGCAACACTGAAGCTTTCTTT
TRBJ1-1,.,TRBV20-1,many,CSARDPGKAAENEAFF,TGCAGTGCTAGAGATCCCGGAAAGGCGGCAGAAAATGAAGCTTTCTTT
TRBJ2-3,TRBD2,TRBV28,.,CASSTVAGGGTDTQYF,TGTGCCAGCAGTACAGTAGCGGGAGGGGGCACAGATACGCAGTATTTT
TRBJ1-2,.,TRBV28,many,CASSLPTRSRDGYTF,TGTGCCAGCAGTTTACCAACAAGGTCCAGGGACGGCTACACCTTC
TRBJ2-3,.,TRBV5-1,few,CASSPAGVGLMDTQYF,TGCGCCAGCAGCCCGGCTGGAGTGGGCTTAATGGATACGCAGTATTTT
TRBJ1-4,TRBD1,TRBV20-1,.,CSARERGRIEKLFF,TGCAGTGCTAGAGAAAGGGGGCGGATTGAAAAACTGTTTTTT
TRBJ2-5,TRBD1,TRBV12-3/TRBV12-4,many,CASSLGQGSTETQYF,TGTGCCAGCAGTTTAGGACAGGGGTCTACTGAGACCCAGTACTTC
TRBJ2-7,TRBD1,TRBV28,few,CASSRQGGPQEQYF,TGTGCCAGCAGTAGACAGGGGGGCCCTCAGGAGCAGTACTTC
TRBJ1-4,.,TRBV5-6,few,CASSPSWGNEKLFF,TGTGCCAGCAGCCCATCTTGGGGCAATGAAAAACTGTTTTTT
TRBJ1-4,.,TRBV12-3/TRBV12-4,.,CASSLYGLSNEKLFF,TGTGCCAGCAGTTTATACGGGTTATCTAATGAAAAACTGTTTTTT
TRBJ2-3,TRBD2,TRBV12-3/TRBV12-4,.,CASSFIREFQGLAGGVTDTQYF,TGTGCCAGCAGTTTTATCCGTGAATTTCAAGGACTAGCGGGAGGGGTGACAGATACGCAGTATTTT
TRBJ1-4,.,TRBV27,few,CASSSRGRGGGGEKLFF,TGTGCCAGCAGTTCTAGGGGTAGGGGGGGCGGTGGTGAAAAACTGTTTTTT
TRBJ2-1,TRBD2,TRBV24-1,many,CATSGELAGGYNEQFF,TGTGCCACCAGTGGTGAACTAGCGGGAGGGTACAATGAGCAGTTCTTC
TRBJ2-7,.,TRBV5-6,few,CASSFLSGGEQYF,TGTGCCAGCAGCTTCCTAAGCGGAGGCGAGCAGTACTTC
TRBJ2-7,.,TRBV7-9,many,CACSRGRDEQYF,TGTGCATGCTCCCGGGGTCGAGACGAGCAGTACTTC
TRBJ2-7,.,TRBV20-1,few,CSAFTPPYEQYF,TGCAGTGCTTTCACACCACCCTACGAGCAGTACTTC
TRBJ2-7,TRBD1,TRBV29-1,few,CSVEGVAAGTVYEQYF,TGCAGCGTTGAAGGAGTAGCTGCCGGGACAGTTTATGAGCAGTACTTC
TRBJ1-1,TRBD1,TRBV6-5,many,CASRGQGLTEAFF,TGTGCCAGCAGGGGACAGGGATTGACTGAAGCTTTCTTT
TRBJ2-5,.,TRBV12-5,.,CASAQHSETQYF,TGTGCTAGTGCCCAACATTCCGAGACCCAGTACTTC
TRBJ1-1,.,TRBV14,.,CASSQVGMNTEAFF,TGTGCCAGCAGCCAAGTCGGGATGAACACTGAAGCTTTCTTT